The clone carrying this T cell receptor (beta chain) was counted between two and nine times. Antigen unknown. This sample stems from a study of T-cell reconstitution after alpha-beta-depleted transplantation in children. The germline gives CDR1 MNHNS, CDR2 SASEGT. This CDR3 comprises 15 residues. With V trimmed by 6 bases and J by 7 bases, 8 bases remained unmatched. Findings and limits, study-wide: Reportedly, roughly two months post-transplant, alpha-beta T cells arose from several hundred expanded graft clones.

During its preparation, the TCRbeta library received unique molecular identifiers. TCRdb passed the PCR reads through MiXCR, listing each CDR3 protein once. The sample gives roughly 120,000 distinct CDR3 sequences, approximately 10% of which show up once; under 40% is in the top ten. The starting material was PBMCs, obtained before TCRalphabeta/CD19-depleted stem cell transplant. This TCR came from a boy between 2 and 10 years old with acute lymphoblastic leukemia, due to receive a stem cell transplant. The chain is built from TRBV6-1 and TRBJ1-6, with TRBD1 identical over 8 bases. CDR3: CASRDDRGGNSPLHF. CDR3 nucleotides: TGTGCCAGCAGGGACGACAGGGGAGGAAATTCACCCCTCCACTTT.